These T cell receptor beta chains were read from a single sample in a study of T-cell memory formation after mild COVID-19. TCRdb reanalysed the 5' RACE reads using MiXCR and keeps one entry per CDR3 protein. The sample yields around 250,000 distinct CDR3 sequences, 7.5% to 10% seen once. Source material: PBMCs or a T cell subset sorted from them (not recorded which). These receptors all come from a man in his late teens or twenties who had mild COVID-19 (a few samples of this study predate the infection). Cell type and time point are not known. Both conserved end residues are part of each CDR3. The D gene is left open where the match is weak. Size tells how often a clone was seen (once, few, many) or the class of an expanded clone, and some rows leave it out.

v_gene	j_gene	d_gene	abundance	CDR3nt	CDR3aa
TRBV4-3	TRBJ2-4	.	few	TGCGCCAGCAGCCAAGAGCGAGCGTGGGCCAAAAACATTCAGTACTTC	CASSQERAWAKNIQYF
TRBV7-2	TRBJ2-5	.	.	TGTGCCAGCAGCTTATACTCCAGAGAGACCCAGTACTTC	CASSLYSRETQYF
TRBV7-8	TRBJ2-2	.	many	TGTGCCAGTATCTCGCTAGGGGCGTTCCTATCCGGGGAGCTGTTTTTT	CASISLGAFLSGELFF
TRBV24-1	TRBJ2-3	TRBD1	.	TGTGCCACCAGTGACAGGGGGACAATTACGCAGTATTTT	CATSDRGTITQYF
TRBV4-2	TRBJ1-3	.	few	TGTGCCAGCAGCCAAGCAAAGCCCGGAAACACCATATATTTT	CASSQAKPGNTIYF
TRBV4-3	TRBJ2-2	.	.	TGCGCCAGCAGCCAGGGCACGGGGGTCGGGGAGCTGTTTTTT	CASSQGTGVGELFF
TRBV29-1	TRBJ1-2	.	.	TGCAGCGTTGACCTGGGCTATGGCTACACCTTC	CSVDLGYGYTF
TRBV6-2/TRBV6-3	TRBJ1-5	.	.	TGTGCCAGCATGTTTGGGGGTCAAAGCAATCAGCCCCAGCATTTT	CASMFGGQSNQPQHF
TRBV5-1	TRBJ1-1	.	few	TGCGCCAGCAGCCAATCGAACGGTGAAGCTTTCTTT	CASSQSNGEAFF
TRBV20-1	TRBJ2-5	.	many	TGCAGTGCTAGGATGGGGCTTGAGACCCAGTACTTC	CSARMGLETQYF
TRBV5-1	TRBJ2-7	TRBD2	few	TGCGCCAGCAGCCCCCGAGGCGGGGGACGCTACGAGCAGTACTTC	CASSPRGGGRYEQYF
TRBV7-2	TRBJ1-6	.	few	TGTGCCAGCAGCTTAGCCCTCCGGGGCAGCTCCTATAATTCACCCCTCCACTTT	CASSLALRGSSYNSPLHF
TRBV21-1	TRBJ2-3	.	few	TGTGCCAGCAGCAAAGGGCCCCTAGCGGGGGTTAGCACAGATACGCAGTATTTT	CASSKGPLAGVSTDTQYF
TRBV4-1	TRBJ2-1	.	.	TGCGCCAGCGGGGCGGGTGAGCAGTTCTTC	CASGAGEQFF
TRBV4-3	TRBJ2-2	.	.	TGCGCCAGCAGCCAAGAAAGTCGGGGGTTGGCCGGGGAGCTGTTTTTT	CASSQESRGLAGELFF
TRBV5-1	TRBJ2-1	TRBD2	few	TGCGCCAGCAGCTTGCCAGCGGGGTTTGACAATGAGCAGTTCTTC	CASSLPAGFDNEQFF
TRBV20-1	TRBJ2-1	.	.	TGCAGTGCTAGCAGGGGCAACTACAATGAGCAGTTCTTC	CSASRGNYNEQFF
TRBV5-5	TRBJ1-2	.	.	TGTGCCAGCAGCTTCCGACGGGAGGCTAACTATGGCTACACCTTC	CASSFRREANYGYTF
TRBV6-1	TRBJ2-2	TRBD2	.	TGTGCCAGCACCTGGGACTACGCGAACACCGGGGAGCTGTTTTTT	CASTWDYANTGELFF
TRBV7-6	TRBJ2-3	.	many	TGTGCCAGCAGCTTAGCTTCCAGGGCAGATACGCAGTATTTT	CASSLASRADTQYF
TRBV20-1	TRBJ2-7	TRBD2	many	TGCAGTGCTGCGCGAAGCGGGGGGTCCTACGAGCAGTACTTC	CSAARSGGSYEQYF
TRBV20-1	TRBJ2-1	TRBD1	few	TGCAGTGCTAGGGCTACGGACAGGGGGTTTCCGAATCAGCAGTTCTTC	CSARATDRGFPNQQFF
TRBV5-1	TRBJ1-5	TRBD1	many	TGTGCCAGCAGCTTGACAGGGGGCAATCAGCCCCAGCATTTT	CASSLTGGNQPQHF
TRBV21-1	TRBJ2-7	.	many	TGTGCCAGCCGCCGGGACAGGGGGTACGAGCAGTACTTC	CASRRDRGYEQYF
TRBV7-2	TRBJ1-1	.	few	TGTGCCAGCAGCTTAAACCCAGGTGAAGCTTTCTTT	CASSLNPGEAFF
TRBV5-1	TRBJ2-5	TRBD1	few	TGCGCCAGCAGCTCCCGGACAGGGGAAGAGACCCAGTACTTC	CASSSRTGEETQYF
TRBV4-2	TRBJ2-7	.	few	TGTGCCAGCAGCCCCAGGGAAGGGGGCGAGCAGTACTTC	CASSPREGGEQYF
TRBV5-1	TRBJ1-5	.	few	TGCGCCAGCAGCTACCTAGGGGGGCCCCAGCATTTT	CASSYLGGPQHF
TRBV21-1	TRBJ2-7	.	.	TGTGCCAGCAGCAAACCGGACAGGGAGGGATATTACGAGCAGTACTTC	CASSKPDREGYYEQYF
TRBV18	TRBJ2-5	.	.	TGTGCCAGCCGAGCATCGGGGATCCAAGAGACCCAGTACTTC	CASRASGIQETQYF
TRBV7-2	TRBJ2-3	TRBD1	few	TGTGCCAGCAGCTACAGGGGAGACACAGATACGCAGTATTTT	CASSYRGDTDTQYF
TRBV11-2	TRBJ1-3	.	few	TGTGCCAGCAGCTTAGGGCGGTCTGGAAACACCATATATTTT	CASSLGRSGNTIYF
TRBV6-1	TRBJ1-2	.	few	TGTGCCAGCAGTACCATTCTTAACTATGGCTACACCTTC	CASSTILNYGYTF
TRBV11-2	TRBJ1-2	.	few	TGTGCCAGCAGCTTAGATCAAATAGGGGGGGCGGATGGCTACACCTTC	CASSLDQIGGADGYTF
TRBV5-1	TRBJ2-1	.	many	TGCGCCAGCAGCCCAAAGGACCAGAGCTCCTACAATGAGCAGTTCTTC	CASSPKDQSSYNEQFF
TRBV20-1	TRBJ2-5	.	.	TGCAGTGCTAGAGAGACTCGACCCGGGGCCCAGTACTTC	CSARETRPGAQYF
TRBV6-1	TRBJ2-1	.	.	TGTGCCAGCAGTGAAGCGGAGGCTAGCAGCTATGAGCAGTTCTTC	CASSEAEASSYEQFF
TRBV11-2	TRBJ2-7	TRBD1	few	TGTGCCAGCAGCTTAGGTCCCGGGACAGGGGAGAACGAGCAGTACTTC	CASSLGPGTGENEQYF
TRBV5-1	TRBJ1-2	TRBD1	few	TGCGCCAGCAGCTCCGGGACAGGGATGTCTGGCTACACCTTC	CASSSGTGMSGYTF
TRBV7-2	TRBJ2-5	.	many	TGTGCCAGCAGCCCTAGACGACAAGAGACCCAGTACTTC	CASSPRRQETQYF
TRBV19	TRBJ1-2	.	few	TGTGCCAGTAGTATCGTCCGGGGGCCCTACTATGGCTACACCTTC	CASSIVRGPYYGYTF
TRBV19	TRBJ2-7	.	few	TGTGCCAGTAGTATGGTCTCGGCCGGCGAGCAGTACTTC	CASSMVSAGEQYF
TRBV6-2/TRBV6-3	TRBJ1-5	.	few	TGTGCCAGCAGCACAACGTCAGGGAATCAGCCCCAGCATTTT	CASSTTSGNQPQHF
TRBV4-1	TRBJ2-5	.	few	TGCGCCAGCAGCGCCCCCCTTGGGACCCAGTACTTC	CASSAPLGTQYF
TRBV5-1	TRBJ1-1	TRBD1	few	TGCGCCAGCAAGCAACAGGGGGTCGGCACTGAAGCTTTCTTT	CASKQQGVGTEAFF
TRBV5-1	TRBJ2-3	.	.	TGCGCCAGCAGCAATGGAATCATAGTACGCACAGATACGCAGTATTTT	CASSNGIIVRTDTQYF
TRBV7-2	TRBJ1-1	.	.	TGTGCCAGCAGCCTACGGGACCCGACTCCTCACACTGAAGCTTTCTTT	CASSLRDPTPHTEAFF
TRBV10-3	TRBJ1-2	.	.	TGTGCCATCAGGGCAGGGGCTTCATATGGCTACACCTTC	CAIRAGASYGYTF
TRBV12-3/TRBV12-4	TRBJ2-3	.	once	TGTGCCAGCGGTGAAGGGACAGATACGCAGTATTTT	CASGEGTDTQYF
TRBV7-9	TRBJ2-7	.	.	TGTGCCAGCAGCTTAGTAAGGGGACAACCCTACGAGCAGTACTTC	CASSLVRGQPYEQYF
TRBV25-1	TRBJ1-6	.	few	TGTGCCAGCAGTGCCGGGACCTCCATCACCCTCCACTTT	CASSAGTSITLHF
TRBV5-8	TRBJ1-1	TRBD1	.	TGTGCCAGCAGCCCCTCATCCGGGACAGGAGCTTTCTTT	CASSPSSGTGAFF
TRBV7-2	TRBJ2-5	.	.	TGTGCCAGCAGCAGGATAAAGATGGGGGGAGAGACCCAGTACTTC	CASSRIKMGGETQYF
TRBV5-5	TRBJ1-6	.	.	TGTGCCAGCAGCTTGGATCCAGGAAATTCACCCCTCCACTTT	CASSLDPGNSPLHF
TRBV23-1	TRBJ2-1	.	.	TGCGCCAGCAGTTACGGGGTTGCTCATGAGCAGTTCTTC	CASSYGVAHEQFF